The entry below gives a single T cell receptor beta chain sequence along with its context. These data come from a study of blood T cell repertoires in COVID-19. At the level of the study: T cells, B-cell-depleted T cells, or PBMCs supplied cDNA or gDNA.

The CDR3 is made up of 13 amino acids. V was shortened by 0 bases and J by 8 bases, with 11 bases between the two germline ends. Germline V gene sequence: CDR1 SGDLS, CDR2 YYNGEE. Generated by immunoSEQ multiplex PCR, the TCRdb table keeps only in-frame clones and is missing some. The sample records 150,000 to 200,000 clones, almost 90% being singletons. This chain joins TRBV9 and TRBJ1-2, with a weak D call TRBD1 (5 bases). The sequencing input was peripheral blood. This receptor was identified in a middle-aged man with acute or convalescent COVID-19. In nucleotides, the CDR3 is TGTGCCAGCAGCGTAGGGGGCTTGGGCGGCTACACCTTC. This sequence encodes CASSVGGLGGYTF.